This T cell receptor (beta chain) originates from a study of T cell changes during pregnancy in multiple sclerosis. The protocol was immunoSEQ multiplex PCR, while the TCRdb copy is restricted to in-frame clones and leaves out a portion. The data show about 64,000 clones, 90% seen once. Looked up from germline, CDR1 is SGDLS and CDR2 is YYNGEE. CDR3 length: 16 residues. V shed 1 base and J 4 bases; nucleotides not matched to a gene: 5. The rearrangement joins TRBV9 to TRBJ2-5; 12 nucleotides align to TRBD2. The sequencing used peripheral blood, collected in the second trimester of pregnancy. The receptor's source is a female donor in good health, enrolled as a control in a pregnancy study. The CDR3 DNA is TGTGCCAGCAGCGTACTAGCGGGGGGGGGCTCAGAGACCCAGTACTTC. It yields the protein CASSVLAGGGSETQYF.